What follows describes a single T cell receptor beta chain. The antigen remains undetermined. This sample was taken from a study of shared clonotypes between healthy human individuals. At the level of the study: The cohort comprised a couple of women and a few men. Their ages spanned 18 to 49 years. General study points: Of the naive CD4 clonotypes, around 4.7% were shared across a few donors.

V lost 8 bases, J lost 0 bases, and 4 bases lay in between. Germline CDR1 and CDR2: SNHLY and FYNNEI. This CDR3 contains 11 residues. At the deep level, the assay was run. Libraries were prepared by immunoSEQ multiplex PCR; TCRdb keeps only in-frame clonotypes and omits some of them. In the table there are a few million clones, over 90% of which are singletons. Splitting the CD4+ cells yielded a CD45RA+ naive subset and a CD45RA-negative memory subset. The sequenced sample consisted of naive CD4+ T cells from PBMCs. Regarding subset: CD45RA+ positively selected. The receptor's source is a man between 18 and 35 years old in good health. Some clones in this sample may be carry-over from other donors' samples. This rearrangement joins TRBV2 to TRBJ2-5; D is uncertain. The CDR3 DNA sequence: TGTGCCAGCCAGTACCAAGAGACCCAGTACTTC. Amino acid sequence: CASQYQETQYF.